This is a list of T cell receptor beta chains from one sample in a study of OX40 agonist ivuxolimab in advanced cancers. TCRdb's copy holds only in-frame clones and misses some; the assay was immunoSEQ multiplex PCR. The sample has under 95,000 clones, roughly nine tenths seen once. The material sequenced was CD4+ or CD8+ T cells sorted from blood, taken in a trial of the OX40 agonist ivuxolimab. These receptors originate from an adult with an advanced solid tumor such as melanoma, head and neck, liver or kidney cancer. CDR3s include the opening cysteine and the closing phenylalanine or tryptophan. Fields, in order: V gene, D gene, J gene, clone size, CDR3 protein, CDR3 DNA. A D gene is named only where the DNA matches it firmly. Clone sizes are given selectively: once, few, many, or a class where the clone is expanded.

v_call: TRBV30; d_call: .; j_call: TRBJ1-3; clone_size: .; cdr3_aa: CAWSVPRRGGNTIYF; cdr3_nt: TGTGCCTGGAGTGTACCAAGGAGGGGTGGAAACACCATATATTTT
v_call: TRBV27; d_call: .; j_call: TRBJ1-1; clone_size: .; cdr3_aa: CASSSRPEGNTEAFF; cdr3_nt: TGTGCCAGCAGTTCCAGACCGGAAGGGAACACTGAAGCTTTCTTT
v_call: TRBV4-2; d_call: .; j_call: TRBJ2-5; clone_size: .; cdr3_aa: CASSRTRGETQYF; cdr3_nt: TGTGCCAGCAGCCGAACTAGGGGGGAGACCCAGTACTTC
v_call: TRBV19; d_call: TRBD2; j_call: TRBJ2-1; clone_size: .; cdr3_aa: CASSIEGTSGGHNEQFF; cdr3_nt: TGTGCCAGTAGTATAGAAGGGACTAGCGGGGGCCACAATGAGCAGTTCTTC
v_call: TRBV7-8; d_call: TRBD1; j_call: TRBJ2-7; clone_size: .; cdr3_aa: CASSLEQGAYEQYF; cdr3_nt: TGTGCCAGCAGCTTAGAACAGGGGGCCTACGAGCAGTACTTC
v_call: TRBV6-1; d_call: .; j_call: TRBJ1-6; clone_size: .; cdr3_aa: CASSGGRVTVSPLHF; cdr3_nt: TGTGCCAGCAGTGGGGGAAGGGTTACGGTTTCACCCCTCCACTTT
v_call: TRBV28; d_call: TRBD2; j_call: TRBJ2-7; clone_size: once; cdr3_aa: CASSFLAGAYEQYF; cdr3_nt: TGTGCCAGCAGTTTCCTAGCGGGCGCCTACGAGCAGTACTTC
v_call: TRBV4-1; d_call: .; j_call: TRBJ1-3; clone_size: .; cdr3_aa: CASSPTRNTIYF; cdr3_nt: TGCGCCAGCAGCCCGACCAGAAACACCATATATTTT
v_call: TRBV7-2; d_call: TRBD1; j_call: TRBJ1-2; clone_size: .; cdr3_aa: CASSFQGGNGYTF; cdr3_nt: TGTGCCAGCAGCTTCCAGGGGGGTAATGGCTACACCTTC
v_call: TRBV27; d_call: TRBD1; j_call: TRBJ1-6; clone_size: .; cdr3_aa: CASSDPGQGNSPLHF; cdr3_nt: TGTGCCAGCAGTGACCCAGGACAGGGAAATTCACCCCTCCACTTT
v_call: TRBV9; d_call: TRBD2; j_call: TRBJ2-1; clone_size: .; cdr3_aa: CASSVGASGYNEQFF; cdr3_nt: TGTGCCAGCAGCGTAGGGGCTAGCGGATACAATGAGCAGTTCTTC
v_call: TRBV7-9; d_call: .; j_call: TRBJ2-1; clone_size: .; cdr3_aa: CASSSDTGIYNEQFF; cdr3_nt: TGTGCCAGCAGCTCTGACACGGGGATCTACAATGAGCAGTTCTTC
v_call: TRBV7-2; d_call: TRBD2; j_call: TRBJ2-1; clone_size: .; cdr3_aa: CASSLARGLGNEQFF; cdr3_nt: TGTGCCAGCAGCTTAGCGCGGGGACTAGGGAATGAGCAGTTCTTC
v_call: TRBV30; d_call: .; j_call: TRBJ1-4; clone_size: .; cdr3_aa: CAWSRNPNEKLFF; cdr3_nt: TGTGCCTGGAGCCGAAACCCGAATGAAAAACTGTTTTTT
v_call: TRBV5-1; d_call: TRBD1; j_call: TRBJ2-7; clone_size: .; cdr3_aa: CASSLLGQGYEQYF; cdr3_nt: TGCGCCAGCAGCTTGCTGGGACAGGGGTACGAGCAGTACTTC
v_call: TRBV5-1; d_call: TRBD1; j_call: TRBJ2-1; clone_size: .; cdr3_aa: CASSLSGTGNYNEQFF; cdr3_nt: TGCGCCAGCAGCTTATCCGGGACAGGGAACTACAATGAGCAGTTCTTC
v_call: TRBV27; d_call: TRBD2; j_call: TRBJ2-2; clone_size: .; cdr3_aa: CASRPLLAGPSTGELFF; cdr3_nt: TGTGCCAGCAGACCCCTCCTAGCGGGACCGAGCACCGGGGAGCTGTTTTTT
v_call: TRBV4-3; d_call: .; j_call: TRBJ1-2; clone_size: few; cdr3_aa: CASSQDAGSDYGYTF; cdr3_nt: TGCGCCAGCAGCCAAGATGCGGGTTCAGACTATGGCTACACCTTC
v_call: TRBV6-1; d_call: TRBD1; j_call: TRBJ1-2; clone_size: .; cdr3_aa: CASSVDRVYGYTF; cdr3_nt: TGTGCCAGCAGTGTAGACAGGGTCTATGGCTACACCTTC
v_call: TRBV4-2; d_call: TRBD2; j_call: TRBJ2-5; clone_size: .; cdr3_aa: CASSFSSGELQETQYF; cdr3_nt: TGTGCCAGCAGCTTCTCCAGCGGGGAACTTCAAGAGACCCAGTACTTC
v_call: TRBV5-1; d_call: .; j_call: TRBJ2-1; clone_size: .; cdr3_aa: CASSLFSSYNEQFF; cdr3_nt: TGCGCCAGCAGCCTGTTTAGCTCCTACAATGAGCAGTTCTTC
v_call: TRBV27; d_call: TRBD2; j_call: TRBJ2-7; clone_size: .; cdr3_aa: CASSIAGAYEQYF; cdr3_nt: TGTGCCAGCTCAATAGCGGGGGCCTACGAGCAGTACTTC
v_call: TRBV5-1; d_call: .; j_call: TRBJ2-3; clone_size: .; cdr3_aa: CASSLGGVVGDTQYF; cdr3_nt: TGCGCCAGCAGCTTGGGTGGGGTAGTCGGAGATACGCAGTATTTT
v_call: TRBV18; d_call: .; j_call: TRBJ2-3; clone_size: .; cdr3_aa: CASSPLPPGGATDTQYF; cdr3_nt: TGTGCCAGCTCACCACTGCCCCCAGGGGGGGCCACAGATACGCAGTATTTT
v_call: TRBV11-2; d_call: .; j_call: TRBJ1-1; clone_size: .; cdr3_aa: CASSLRALGNTEAFF; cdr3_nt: TGTGCCAGCAGCTTGCGGGCATTGGGGAACACTGAAGCTTTCTTT
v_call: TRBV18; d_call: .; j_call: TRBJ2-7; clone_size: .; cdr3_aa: CASSPLLGTQSTYEQYF; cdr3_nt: TGTGCCAGCTCACCACTGTTGGGGACCCAGAGTACCTACGAGCAGTACTTC
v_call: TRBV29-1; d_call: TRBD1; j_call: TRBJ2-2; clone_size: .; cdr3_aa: CSVEGTGASGELFF; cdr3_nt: TGCAGCGTTGAAGGAACAGGGGCGTCCGGGGAGCTGTTTTTT
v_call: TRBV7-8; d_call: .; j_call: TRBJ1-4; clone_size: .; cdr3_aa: CASSPAGVTDEKLFF; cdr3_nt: TGTGCCAGCAGCCCAGCCGGGGTAACGGATGAAAAACTGTTTTTT
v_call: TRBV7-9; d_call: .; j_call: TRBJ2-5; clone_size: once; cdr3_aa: CASSPSGHQETQYF; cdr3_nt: TGTGCCAGCAGCCCCTCGGGTCACCAAGAGACCCAGTACTTC
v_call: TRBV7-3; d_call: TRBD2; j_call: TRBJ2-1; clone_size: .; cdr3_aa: CASSSSGGATYNEQFF; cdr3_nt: TGTGCCAGCAGCTCTAGCGGGGGGGCTACCTACAATGAGCAGTTCTTC
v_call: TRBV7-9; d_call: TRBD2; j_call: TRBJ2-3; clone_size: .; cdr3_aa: CASSPPSGSTDTQYF; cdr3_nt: TGTGCCAGCAGCCCCCCTAGCGGGTCCACAGATACGCAGTATTTT
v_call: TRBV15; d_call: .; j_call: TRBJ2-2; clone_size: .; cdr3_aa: CATSRDERQANTGELFF; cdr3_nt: TGTGCCACCAGCAGAGACGAGAGGCAGGCGAACACCGGGGAGCTGTTTTTT
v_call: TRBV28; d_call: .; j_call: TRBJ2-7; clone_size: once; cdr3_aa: CASSFGGEDSGEQYF; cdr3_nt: TGTGCCAGCAGTTTCGGCGGAGAGGACTCGGGCGAGCAGTACTTC
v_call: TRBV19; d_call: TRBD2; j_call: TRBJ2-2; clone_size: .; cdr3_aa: CASSIEFSGGPVTGELFF; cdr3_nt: TGTGCCAGTAGTATAGAGTTTAGCGGGGGACCAGTTACCGGGGAGCTGTTTTTT
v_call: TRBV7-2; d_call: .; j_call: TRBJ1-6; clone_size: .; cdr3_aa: CASSPGTERNSPLHF; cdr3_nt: TGTGCCAGCAGCCCGGGGACGGAGCGGAATTCACCCCTCCACTTT
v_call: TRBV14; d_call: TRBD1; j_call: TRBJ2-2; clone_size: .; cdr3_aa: CASSQSRDRAANTGELFF; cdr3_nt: TGTGCCAGCAGCCAATCTAGGGACAGGGCCGCGAACACCGGGGAGCTGTTTTTT
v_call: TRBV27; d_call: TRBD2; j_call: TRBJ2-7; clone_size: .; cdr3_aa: CASSLRGGSSYEQYF; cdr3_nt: TGTGCCAGCAGTTTACGGGGGGGAAGCTCCTACGAGCAGTACTTC
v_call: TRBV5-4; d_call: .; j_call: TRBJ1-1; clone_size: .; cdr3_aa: CASSFPGAMNTEAFF; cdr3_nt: TGTGCCAGCAGCTTCCCAGGGGCCATGAACACTGAAGCTTTCTTT
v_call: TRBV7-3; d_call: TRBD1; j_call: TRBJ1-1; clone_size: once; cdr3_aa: CASRGQGAEAFF; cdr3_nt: TGTGCCAGCAGAGGACAGGGGGCTGAAGCTTTCTTT
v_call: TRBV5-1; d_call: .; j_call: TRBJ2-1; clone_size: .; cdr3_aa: CASSPSGTLMQFF; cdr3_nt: TGCGCCAGCAGCCCAAGCGGGACACTTATGCAGTTCTTC
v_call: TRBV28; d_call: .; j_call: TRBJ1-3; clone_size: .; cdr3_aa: CASGRQGVNTIYF; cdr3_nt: TGTGCCAGCGGTAGGCAAGGTGTAAACACCATATATTTT
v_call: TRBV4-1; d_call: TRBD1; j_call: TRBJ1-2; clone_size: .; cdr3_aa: CASSPYQGASGYTF; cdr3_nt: TGCGCCAGCAGCCCTTACCAGGGGGCGAGTGGCTACACCTTC
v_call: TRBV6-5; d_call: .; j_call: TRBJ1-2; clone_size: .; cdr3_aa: CASSYRISPSYGYTF; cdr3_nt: TGTGCCAGCAGTTACCGAATTTCCCCCTCATATGGCTACACCTTC
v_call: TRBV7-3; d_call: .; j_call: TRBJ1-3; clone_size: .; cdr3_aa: CASSHQGNSGNTIYF; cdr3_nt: TGTGCCAGCAGCCATCAGGGTAACTCTGGAAACACCATATATTTT
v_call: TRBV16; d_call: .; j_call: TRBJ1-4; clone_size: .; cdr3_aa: CASSSTLGGLFF; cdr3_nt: TGTGCCAGCAGCAGCACCCTCGGGGGACTGTTTTTT
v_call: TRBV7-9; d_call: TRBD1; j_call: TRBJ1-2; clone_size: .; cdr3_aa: CASSAGQGWYYGYTF; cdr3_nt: TGTGCCAGCAGCGCCGGACAGGGTTGGTACTATGGCTACACCTTC
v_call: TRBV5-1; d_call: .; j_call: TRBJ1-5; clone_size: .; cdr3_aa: CASSLDSYQPQHF; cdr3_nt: TGCGCCAGCAGCTTAGACAGCTATCAGCCCCAGCATTTT
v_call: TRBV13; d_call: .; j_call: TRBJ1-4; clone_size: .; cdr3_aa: CASSLSLGRLGEKLFF; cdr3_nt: TGTGCCAGCAGCTTAAGCCTAGGAAGGTTGGGTGAAAAACTGTTTTTT
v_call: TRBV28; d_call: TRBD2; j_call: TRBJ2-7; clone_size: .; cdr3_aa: CASSLGLAGGYEQYF; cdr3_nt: TGTGCCAGCAGTTTAGGACTAGCGGGAGGTTACGAGCAGTACTTC
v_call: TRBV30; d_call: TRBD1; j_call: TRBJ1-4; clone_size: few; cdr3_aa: CAWSVQGAGKLFF; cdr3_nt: TGTGCCTGGAGTGTACAGGGGGCAGGAAAACTGTTTTTT
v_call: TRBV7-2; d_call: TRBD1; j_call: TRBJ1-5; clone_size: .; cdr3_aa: CASSWDRDSNQPQHF; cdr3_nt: TGTGCCAGCAGCTGGGACAGGGATAGCAATCAGCCCCAGCATTTT
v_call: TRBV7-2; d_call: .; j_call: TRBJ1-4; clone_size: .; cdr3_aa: CASSLVVLNEKLFF; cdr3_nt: TGTGCCAGCAGCTTAGTAGTTCTTAATGAAAAACTGTTTTTT